The T cell receptor beta chain under discussion was sequenced for a study of OX40 agonist ivuxolimab in advanced cancers. Overall study: While on treatment, patients had intravenous ivuxolimab at 0.01 to 10 mg/kg every 2 weeks. The dose-escalation cohort had hepatocellular carcinoma, melanoma, renal cell or head and neck cancer.

CDR3 length: 18 amino acids. V dropped 0 bases and J dropped 3; count of bases not matched to a gene: 10. Germline values: CDR1 SGHRS, CDR2 YFSETQ. The protocol was immunoSEQ multiplex PCR, while the TCRdb copy is restricted to in-frame clones and leaves out a portion. The sample has 66,000 or so clones, roughly 84% seen once; the top ten hold roughly 0.47%. This clone was observed a handful of times. The chain joins TRBV5-1 to TRBJ2-4, with 9 bases that match TRBD2. The specimen comprised CD4+ or CD8+ T cells sorted from blood, sampled in a trial of the OX40 agonist ivuxolimab. This receptor was identified in an adult with an advanced solid tumor such as melanoma, head and neck, liver or kidney cancer. The CDR3 reads CASSLAGLAGTGKNIQYF. DNA of the CDR3: TGCGCCAGCAGCTTGGCAGGCCTAGCGGGGACTGGCAAAAACATTCAGTACTTC.